This passage covers 4 T cell receptor beta chains from one sample sequenced in a study of cytomegalovirus exposure and HLA in healthy donors. Amplification used 60 Vbeta primers and 13 Jbeta primers. The table came from immunoSEQ multiplex PCR; TCRdb's copy has only in-frame clones and leaves some out. The repertoire holds just over 85,000 clones, approximately 80% seen once, with more than 2.5% in the top ten. Sequencing was carried out using PBMCs. These receptors were collected from a middle-aged man in good health and CMV-seronegative.

The chain couples TRBV9 to TRBJ2-1; D gene uncertain. V was trimmed by 4 bases and J by 11 bases, leaving 16 bases between them. CDR1 is SGDLS, CDR2 YYNGEE, per germline. The CDR3 has 13 residues. The CDR3 nucleotides are TGTGCCAGCAGCCCACACCCTAGAGAGCAGCAGTTCTTC. Residues: CASSPHPREQQFF.

The V and J genes are TRBV27 and TRBJ2-6; 8 bases line up with TRBD2. CDR3 size: 18 residues. Germline loops: CDR1 MNHEY, CDR2 SMNVEV (reference sequence). The junction had 8 bases not matched to a gene; V was cut back by 4 bases and J by 0 bases. CDR3 coding DNA: TGTGCCAGCAGTTCTATAGCGGGAACGACCTCTGGGGCCAACGTCCTGACTTTC. This codes for CASSSIAGTTSGANVLTF.

This chain joins TRBV27 and TRBJ2-3; 10 bases map to TRBD2. Trimming cost V 6 bases and J 1 base; bases outside gene matches: 7. The CDR3 extends over 16 amino acids. Germline V gives CDR1 MNHEY, CDR2 SMNVEV (reference sequence). The CDR3 DNA is TGTGCCAGCAGCTCCTCTAGCGGGGGCCGCACAGATACGCAGTATTTT. It yields the protein CASSSSSGGRTDTQYF.

This clone is a singleton in its sample. The rearrangement joins TRBV18 to TRBJ2-7; 10 bases are a match to TRBD1. This CDR3 has 18 amino acids. J gave up 5 bases and V 0 bases, and 13 bases lay outside the gene matches. Germline lookup yields CDR1 KGHSH and CDR2 LQKENI. This CDR3 reads CASSPPFRPGTGAHEQYF. The CDR3 region has the DNA TGTGCCAGCTCACCACCGTTTAGACCCGGGACAGGGGCCCACGAGCAGTACTTC. The full variable domain, rest sourced from reference TRBV18 and TRBJ2-7, is NAGVMQNPRHLVRRRGQEARLRCSPMKGHSHVYWYRQLPEEGLKFMVYLQKENIIDESGMPKERFSAEFPKEGPSILRIQQVVRGDSAAYFCASSPPFRPGTGAHEQYFGPGTRLTVT.